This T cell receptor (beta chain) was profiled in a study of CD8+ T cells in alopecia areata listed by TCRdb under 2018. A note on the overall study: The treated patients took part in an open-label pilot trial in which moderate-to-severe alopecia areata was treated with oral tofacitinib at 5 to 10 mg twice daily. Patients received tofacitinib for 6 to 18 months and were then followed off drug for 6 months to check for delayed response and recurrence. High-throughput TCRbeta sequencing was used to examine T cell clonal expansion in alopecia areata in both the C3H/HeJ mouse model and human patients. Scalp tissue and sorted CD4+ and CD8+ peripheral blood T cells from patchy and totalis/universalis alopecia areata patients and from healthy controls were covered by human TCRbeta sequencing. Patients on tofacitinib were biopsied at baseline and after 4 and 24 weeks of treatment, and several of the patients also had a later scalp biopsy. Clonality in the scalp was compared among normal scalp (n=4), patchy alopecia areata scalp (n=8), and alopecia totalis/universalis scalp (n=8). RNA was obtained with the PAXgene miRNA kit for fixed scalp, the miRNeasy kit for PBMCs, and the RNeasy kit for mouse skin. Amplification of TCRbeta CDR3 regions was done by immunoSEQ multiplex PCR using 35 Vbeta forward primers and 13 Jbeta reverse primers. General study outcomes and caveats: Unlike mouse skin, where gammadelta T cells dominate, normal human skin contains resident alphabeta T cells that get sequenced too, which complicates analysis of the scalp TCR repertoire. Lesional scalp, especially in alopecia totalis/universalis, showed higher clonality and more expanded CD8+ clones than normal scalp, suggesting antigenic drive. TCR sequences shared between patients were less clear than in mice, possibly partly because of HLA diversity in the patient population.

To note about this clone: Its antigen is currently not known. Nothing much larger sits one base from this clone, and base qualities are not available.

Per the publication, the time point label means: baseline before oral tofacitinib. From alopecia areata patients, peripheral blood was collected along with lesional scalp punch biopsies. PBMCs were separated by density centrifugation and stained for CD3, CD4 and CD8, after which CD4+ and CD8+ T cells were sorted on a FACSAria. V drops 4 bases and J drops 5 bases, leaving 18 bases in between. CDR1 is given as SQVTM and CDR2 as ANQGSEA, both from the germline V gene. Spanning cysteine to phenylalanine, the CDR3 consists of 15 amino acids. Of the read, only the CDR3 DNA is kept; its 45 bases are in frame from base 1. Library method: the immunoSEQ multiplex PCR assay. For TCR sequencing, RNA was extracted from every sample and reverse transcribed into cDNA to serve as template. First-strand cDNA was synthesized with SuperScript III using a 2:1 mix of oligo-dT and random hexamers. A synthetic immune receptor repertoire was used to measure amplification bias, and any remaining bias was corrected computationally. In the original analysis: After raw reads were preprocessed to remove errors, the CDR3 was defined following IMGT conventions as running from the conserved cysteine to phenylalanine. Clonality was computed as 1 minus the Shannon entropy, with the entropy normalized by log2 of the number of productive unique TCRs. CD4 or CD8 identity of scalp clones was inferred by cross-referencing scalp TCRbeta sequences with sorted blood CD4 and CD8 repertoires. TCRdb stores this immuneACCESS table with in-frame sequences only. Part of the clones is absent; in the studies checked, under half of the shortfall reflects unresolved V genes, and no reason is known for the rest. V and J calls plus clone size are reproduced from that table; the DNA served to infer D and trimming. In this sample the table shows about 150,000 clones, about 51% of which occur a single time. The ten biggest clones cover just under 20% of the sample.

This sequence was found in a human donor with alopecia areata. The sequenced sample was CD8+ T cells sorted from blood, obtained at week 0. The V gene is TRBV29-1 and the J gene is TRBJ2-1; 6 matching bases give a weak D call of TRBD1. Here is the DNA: TGCAGCGTTGGGTACCCACAGGGTGGGAACAATGAGCAGTTCTTC. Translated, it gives CSVGYPQGGNNEQFF.